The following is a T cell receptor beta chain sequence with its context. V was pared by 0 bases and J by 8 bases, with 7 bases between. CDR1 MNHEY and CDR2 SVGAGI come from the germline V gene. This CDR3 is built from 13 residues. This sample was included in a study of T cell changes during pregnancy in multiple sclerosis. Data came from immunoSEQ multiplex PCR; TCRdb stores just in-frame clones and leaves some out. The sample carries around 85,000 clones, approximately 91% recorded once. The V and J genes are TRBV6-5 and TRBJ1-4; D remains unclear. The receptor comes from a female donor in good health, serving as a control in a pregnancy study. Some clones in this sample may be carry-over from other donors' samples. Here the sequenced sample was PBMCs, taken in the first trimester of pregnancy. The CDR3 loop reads CASSYSMEEKLFF. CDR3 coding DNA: TGTGCCAGCAGTTACTCGATGGAGGAAAAACTGTTTTTT.